These T cell receptor beta chains were read from a single sample in a study of blood T cell repertoires in COVID-19. Generated by immunoSEQ multiplex PCR, the TCRdb table keeps only in-frame clones and is missing some. The sample has about 320,000 clones; 85% to 95% are singletons. The specimen was PBMCs or T cells enriched from blood (not recorded which). The receptors stem from a woman in her 30s who had been exposed to COVID-19. Both conserved end residues are part of each CDR3. A D gene is named only where the DNA matches it firmly. Clone size is shown for a subset of rows, as once, few, many or a class of expanded clone.

- - TRBJ1-2 TRBV6-5 CASNSRHLYGYTF TGTGCCAGCAATTCTCGACATCTCTATGGCTACACCTTC
- - TRBJ2-7 TRBV30 CAWSRVSQTDEQYF TGTGCCTGGAGTCGGGTCTCCCAAACCGACGAGCAGTACTTC
- - TRBJ2-7 TRBV19 CASSIFGRKGYEQYF TGTGCCAGTAGTATCTTCGGGAGAAAAGGCTACGAGCAGTACTTC
- few TRBJ1-5 TRBV5-5 CASSLRGWSNQPQHF TGTGCCAGCAGCTTGAGGGGGTGGAGCAATCAGCCCCAGCATTTT
- - TRBJ2-7 TRBV25-1 CASSEWSGYEQYF TGTGCCAGCAGTGAATGGTCAGGATACGAGCAGTACTTC
TRBD1 - TRBJ1-2 TRBV4-1 CASSQVTGSVYGYTF TGCGCCAGCAGCCAGGTGACAGGGTCGGTCTATGGCTACACCTTC
- - TRBJ1-5 TRBV11-2 CASSGQGHGNQPQHF TGTGCCAGCAGCGGCCAGGGGCACGGCAATCAGCCCCAGCATTTT
- - TRBJ2-2 TRBV6-2/TRBV6-3 CASSRDRSNTGELFF TGTGCCAGCAGCAGAGACAGGTCGAACACCGGGGAGCTGTTTTTT
TRBD2 - TRBJ2-5 TRBV7-6 CASSSLRTSGGAWQETQYF TGTGCCAGCAGCTCTCTTCGGACTAGCGGGGGGGCCTGGCAAGAGACCCAGTACTTC
TRBD2 - TRBJ2-5 TRBV12-5 CASALGLVKETQYF TGTGCTAGTGCGCTGGGACTAGTTAAAGAGACCCAGTACTTC
TRBD2 - TRBJ2-7 TRBV7-2 CASSFLTSGVPYF TGTGCCAGCAGCTTCTTAACTAGCGGGGTTCCGTACTTC
TRBD1 - TRBJ1-4 TRBV5-4 CASSLQGVKEKLFF TGTGCCAGCAGCTTACAGGGGGTAAAAGAAAAACTGTTTTTT
TRBD1 - TRBJ1-5 TRBV28 CASSLADRGDQPQHF TGTGCCAGCAGTTTAGCGGACAGGGGAGATCAGCCCCAGCATTTT
- - TRBJ2-5 TRBV25-1 CASSEMILQETQYF TGTGCCAGCAGTGAAATGATACTCCAAGAGACCCAGTACTTC
TRBD1 - TRBJ2-3 TRBV4-2 CASSQRTGWVVDTQYF TGTGCCAGCAGCCAGAGGACAGGGTGGGTTGTAGATACGCAGTATTTT
TRBD2 - TRBJ2-3 TRBV18 CASSFLAGGQGDTQYF TGTGCCAGCTCATTCCTAGCGGGGGGGCAAGGAGATACGCAGTATTTT
TRBD1 - TRBJ1-1 TRBV28 CASRYTPTGWNTEAFF TGTGCCAGCAGATACACCCCGACAGGGTGGAACACTGAAGCTTTCTTT
- few TRBJ1-1 TRBV19 CASSHRVTEAFF TGTGCCAGTAGTCACAGGGTCACTGAAGCTTTCTTT
- once TRBJ1-2 TRBV12-3/TRBV12-4 CASSFSQKGRTF TGTGCCAGCAGTTTCAGCCAGAAGGGGAGGACCTTC
TRBD2 - TRBJ2-3 TRBV5-4 CASSLAAGVDDTQYF TGTGCCAGCAGCTTGGCCGCGGGGGTGGACGATACGCAGTATTTT
TRBD1 - TRBJ2-7 TRBV14 CASSQADWQGVYEQYF TGTGCCAGCAGCCAAGCGGATTGGCAGGGGGTGTACGAGCAGTACTTC
- - TRBJ2-3 TRBV6-6 CASSNEADTQYF TGTGCCAGCAGCAATGAGGCAGATACGCAGTATTTT
TRBD1 - TRBJ1-5 TRBV27 CASSWTGRGNQPQHF TGTGCCAGCAGTTGGACAGGGAGAGGCAATCAGCCCCAGCATTTT
TRBD1 - TRBJ2-4 TRBV19 CARYRGGVDKNIQYF TGTGCCAGATATAGAGGGGGCGTTGACAAAAACATTCAGTACTTC
- - TRBJ1-2 TRBV3-1/TRBV3-2 CASSQDMDAQGGGYTF TGTGCCAGCAGCCAAGATATGGATGCACAGGGTGGGGGCTACACCTTC
TRBD2 few TRBJ2-2 TRBV7-7 CASNPKGRDTGELFF TGTGCCAGCAACCCAAAGGGGAGGGACACCGGGGAGCTGTTTTTT
TRBD1 - TRBJ1-1 TRBV3-1/TRBV3-2 CASSLRDRGPNTEAFF TGTGCCAGCAGCCTCCGGGACAGGGGACCGAACACTGAAGCTTTCTTT
- once TRBJ1-5 TRBV28 CASSGNQPQHF TGTGCCAGCAGCGGGAACCAGCCCCAGCATTTT
TRBD1 - TRBJ1-5 TRBV30 CAWSSGGIDQPQHF TGTGCCTGGAGTTCAGGGGGTATCGATCAGCCCCAGCATTTT
- few TRBJ1-4 TRBV6-2/TRBV6-3 CASSYSSGPQEKLFF TGTGCCAGCAGTTACTCGAGCGGTCCACAAGAAAAACTGTTTTTT
TRBD1 - TRBJ2-6 TRBV3-1/TRBV3-2 CASTPGAGGSGANVLTF TGTGCCAGCACCCCCGGGGCAGGGGGCTCTGGGGCCAACGTCCTGACTTTC
- - TRBJ1-1 TRBV29-1 CSVGGPGDTEAFF TGCAGCGTTGGAGGGCCGGGGGACACTGAAGCTTTCTTT
TRBD1 - TRBJ2-7 TRBV5-5 CASRIPGQGLEQYF TGTGCCAGCAGGATCCCGGGACAGGGTTTGGAGCAGTACTTC
- - TRBJ1-1 TRBV10-2 CASSDGRGTEAFF TGCGCCAGCAGTGATGGCAGAGGTACTGAAGCTTTCTTT
- - TRBJ2-3 TRBV5-4 CASSPRRLHTDTQYF TGTGCCAGCAGCCCCCGCAGGCTTCACACAGATACGCAGTATTTT
- once TRBJ2-7 TRBV12-3/TRBV12-4 CASSSYSYEQYF TGTGCCAGCAGTTCTTACTCCTACGAGCAGTACTTC
- - TRBJ1-1 TRBV7-9 CANGAGYSTEAFF TGTGCGAATGGGGCAGGGTACAGCACTGAAGCTTTCTTT
TRBD1 once TRBJ2-5 TRBV5-1 CASSPGTGLETQYF TGCGCCAGCAGCCCCGGGACAGGCTTGGAGACCCAGTACTTC
- few TRBJ2-7 TRBV2 CASSASSYEQYF TGTGCCAGCAGTGCTTCTAGCTACGAGCAGTACTTC
TRBD1 - TRBJ1-1 TRBV10-3 CAVQRGTGGRDTEAFF TGTGCCGTACAACGAGGGACAGGGGGCAGGGACACTGAAGCTTTCTTT
- - TRBJ1-1 TRBV7-8 CASIKNRQYMNTEAFF TGTGCCAGCATCAAAAACAGACAGTATATGAACACTGAAGCTTTCTTT
TRBD1 - TRBJ1-2 TRBV19 CASSITTGTGFYGYTF TGTGCCAGTAGTATTACGACAGGGACCGGATTCTATGGCTACACCTTC
- - TRBJ2-3 TRBV7-9 CATRRDSGTDTQYF TGTGCCACCCGTCGGGACTCGGGCACAGATACGCAGTATTTT
- - TRBJ1-2 TRBV7-2 CASSLLEGYGYTF TGTGCCAGCAGCTTATTGGAGGGCTATGGCTACACCTTC
- - TRBJ1-4 TRBV2 CASSVNQGYEKLFF TGTGCCAGCAGTGTGAATCAGGGGTACGAAAAACTGTTTTTT